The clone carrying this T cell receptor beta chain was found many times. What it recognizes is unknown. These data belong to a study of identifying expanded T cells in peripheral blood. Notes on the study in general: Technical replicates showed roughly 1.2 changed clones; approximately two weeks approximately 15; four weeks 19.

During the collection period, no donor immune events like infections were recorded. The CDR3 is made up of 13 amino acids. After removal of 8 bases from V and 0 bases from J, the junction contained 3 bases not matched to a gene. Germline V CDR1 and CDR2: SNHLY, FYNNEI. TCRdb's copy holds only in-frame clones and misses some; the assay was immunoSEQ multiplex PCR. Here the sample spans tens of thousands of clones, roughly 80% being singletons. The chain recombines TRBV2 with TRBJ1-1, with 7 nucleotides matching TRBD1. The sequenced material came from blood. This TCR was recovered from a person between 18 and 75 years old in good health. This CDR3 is CASGTDVNTEAFF. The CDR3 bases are TGTGCCAGCGGGACAGATGTGAACACTGAAGCTTTCTTT.